This is a list of T cell receptor beta chains from one sample in a study of blood T cell repertoires in COVID-19. Profiled with immunoSEQ multiplex PCR; TCRdb holds only in-frame clones, not every one. The sample consists of 200,000 to 250,000 clones, about 85% of them appearing once. The sequenced sample was PBMCs or T cells enriched from blood (not recorded which). These receptor sequences come from a man younger than 45 who had recovered from COVID-19. CDR3s include the opening cysteine and the closing phenylalanine or tryptophan. A D gene is named only where the DNA matches it firmly. Rows give clone size only sometimes, using once, few, many, or a class for an expanded clone.

D,size,length,V,J,CDR3,DNA
TRBD2,-,17,TRBV4-2,TRBJ2-1,CASSHSEGLAGYNEQFF,TGTGCCAGCAGCCATTCAGAGGGACTAGCGGGGTACAATGAGCAGTTCTTC
-,-,12,TRBV4-1,TRBJ1-1,CASSQVTGEAFF,TGCGCCAGCAGCCAAGTGACAGGTGAAGCTTTCTTT
TRBD2,once,15,TRBV6-5,TRBJ2-3,CASMGLAVWTDTQYF,TGTGCCAGCATGGGACTAGCGGTATGGACAGATACGCAGTATTTT
TRBD1,-,15,TRBV10-2,TRBJ2-2,CASRRQGVVLGELFF,TGCGCCAGCAGAAGACAGGGGGTGGTGTTGGGGGAGCTGTTTTTT
TRBD1,once,15,TRBV6-2/TRBV6-3,TRBJ2-7,CASSYEDRVVYEQYF,TGTGCCAGCAGTTACGAGGACAGGGTCGTATACGAGCAGTACTTC
TRBD1,-,14,TRBV28,TRBJ1-1,CASTVTGGGTEAFF,TGTGCCAGCACCGTCACAGGGGGCGGCACTGAAGCTTTCTTT
-,-,16,TRBV18,TRBJ1-3,CASSPTQGFSGNTIYF,TGTGCCAGCTCACCAACCCAGGGATTCTCTGGAAACACCATATATTTT
TRBD1,-,14,TRBV7-9,TRBJ1-3,CASSSQGSGNTIYF,TGTGCCAGCAGCTCACAGGGGAGTGGAAACACCATATATTTT
TRBD2,few,15,TRBV6-4,TRBJ2-1,CASSEGLAGRLEQFF,TGTGCCAGCAGTGAGGGACTAGCGGGACGACTTGAGCAGTTCTTC
TRBD1,-,15,TRBV7-8,TRBJ1-1,CASSLTGTGGTEAFF,TGTGCCAGCAGCCTCACCGGGACAGGGGGCACTGAAGCTTTCTTT
TRBD2,-,13,TRBV19,TRBJ2-7,CASSLAGNYEQYF,TGTGCCAGTAGTTTAGCGGGTAACTACGAGCAGTACTTC
-,-,15,TRBV7-2,TRBJ1-5,CASSSQEGGGQPQHF,TGTGCCAGCAGCTCGCAGGAGGGAGGGGGTCAGCCCCAGCATTTT
-,-,13,TRBV12-3/TRBV12-4,TRBJ1-1,CASSFTVNTEAFF,TGTGCCAGCAGTTTTACAGTGAACACTGAAGCTTTCTTT
TRBD1,-,15,TRBV30,TRBJ1-2,CAWRIDGQGYYGYTF,TGTGCCTGGAGGATAGATGGACAGGGATACTATGGCTACACCTTC
-,-,12,TRBV5-8,TRBJ2-7,CASSLSFYEQYF,TGTGCCAGCAGCTTGTCTTTCTACGAGCAGTACTTC
-,-,13,TRBV19,TRBJ1-2,CASSIPTNYGYTF,TGTGCCAGTAGTATCCCCACTAACTATGGCTACACCTTC
-,-,14,TRBV20-1,TRBJ2-3,CSASSGGRTDTQYF,TGCAGTGCTAGTTCTGGGGGCAGGACAGATACGCAGTATTTT
-,few,13,TRBV28,TRBJ2-7,CAIRTGSNREQYF,TGTGCCATTAGAACAGGGTCGAATAGGGAGCAGTACTTC
-,-,15,TRBV5-1,TRBJ2-2,CASSLNRANTGELFF,TGCGCCAGCAGCTTGAACAGGGCGAACACCGGGGAGCTGTTTTTT
-,-,12,TRBV14,TRBJ2-3,CASSHGADTQYF,TGTGCCAGCAGCCACGGAGCAGATACGCAGTATTTT
TRBD2,-,18,TRBV5-4,TRBJ2-1,CASSTGETSGRSYNEQFF,TGTGCCAGCAGCACCGGAGAGACTAGCGGACGCTCCTACAATGAGCAGTTCTTC
TRBD1,few,14,TRBV2,TRBJ2-7,CASRPGQGRYEQYF,TGTGCCAGCAGACCGGGACAGGGTAGGTACGAGCAGTACTTC
TRBD1,-,17,TRBV27,TRBJ1-5,CASRPETGGVTNQPQHF,TGTGCCAGCAGACCAGAGACAGGGGGCGTAACGAATCAGCCCCAGCATTTT
TRBD1,-,17,TRBV19,TRBJ2-6,CASNKGAANSGANVLTF,TGTGCCAGTAATAAGGGGGCGGCTAACTCTGGGGCCAACGTCCTGACTTTC
TRBD2,-,15,TRBV9,TRBJ2-7,CASSPSGGSSYEQYF,TGTGCCAGCAGCCCAAGCGGGGGCAGCTCCTACGAGCAGTACTTC
TRBD2,-,16,TRBV5-1,TRBJ2-1,CASSLAAAGAYNEQFF,TGCGCCAGCAGCTTGGCGGCCGCGGGAGCCTACAATGAGCAGTTCTTC
TRBD1,-,13,TRBV12-3/TRBV12-4,TRBJ1-5,CASSQTGDQPQHF,TGTGCCAGCAGCCAAACAGGGGATCAGCCCCAGCATTTT
-,-,15,TRBV30,TRBJ1-3,CAWNSGHFSGNTIYF,TGTGCCTGGAACTCCGGACACTTCTCTGGAAACACCATATATTTT
-,-,15,TRBV19,TRBJ1-1,CATFSSRGGFTEAFF,TGTGCCACCTTCTCCTCAAGGGGGGGCTTCACTGAAGCTTTCTTT
-,-,16,TRBV19,TRBJ2-2,CASWSRDPTNTGELFF,TGTGCCAGTTGGAGCCGAGACCCTACGAACACCGGGGAGCTGTTTTTT
TRBD2,-,14,TRBV2,TRBJ2-2,CASKLAKNTGELFF,TGTGCCAGCAAACTAGCGAAGAACACCGGGGAGCTGTTTTTT
TRBD2,-,18,TRBV27,TRBJ2-1,CASSLQGLAGGRGHEQFF,TGTGCCAGCAGTTTACAGGGACTAGCGGGGGGTCGCGGACATGAGCAGTTCTTC
TRBD1,few,13,TRBV3-1/TRBV3-2,TRBJ2-1,CASSPGQVGLRFF,TGTGCCAGCAGCCCCGGACAGGTTGGTTTACGGTTCTTC
TRBD1,-,15,TRBV19,TRBJ2-1,CASRQSGQGATEQFF,TGTGCCAGTAGGCAATCGGGACAGGGGGCTACCGAGCAGTTCTTC
TRBD2,-,16,TRBV9,TRBJ2-1,CASSVVRTSGFNEQFF,TGTGCCAGCAGCGTAGTCCGGACTAGCGGGTTCAATGAGCAGTTCTTC
-,-,15,TRBV7-2,TRBJ2-5,CASSPQPGGQETQYF,TGTGCCAGCAGCCCTCAGCCCGGGGGACAAGAGACCCAGTACTTC